This TCR beta chain was obtained from a study of OX40 agonist ivuxolimab in advanced cancers. Study in general: Patients enrolled in dose escalation were diagnosed with hepatocellular carcinoma, melanoma, renal cell or head and neck cancer.

TCRdb keeps only in-frame clones here, not all; method: immunoSEQ multiplex PCR. Here the sample spans more than 80,000 clones, about 90% being singletons. The specimen was CD4+ or CD8+ T cells sorted from blood, collected in a trial of the OX40 agonist ivuxolimab. This TCR was sampled from an adult with an advanced solid tumor such as melanoma, head and neck, liver or kidney cancer.

CDR3 nucleotide sequence: TGTGCCAGCAGTTACTACGGGGGTTACAATGAGCAGTTCTTC. This translates into CASSYYGGYNEQFF. The J gene is TRBJ2-1, the V gene TRBV6-5; a weak D match, TRBD2 (6 bases). This CDR3 contains 14 residues. V was cut by 1 base and J by 4 bases, with 8 bases left in between. Germline V gives CDR1 MNHEY, CDR2 SVGAGI.